The table lists the clone carrying this T cell receptor beta chain with a few counts. TCRdb re-called the 5' RACE reads with MiXCR, one entry per CDR3 protein. The sample includes about 400,000 distinct CDR3 sequences, 20% to 25% seen only once; the top ten take roughly 14%. CDR3 size: 15 residues. Trimming removed 1 base from V and 3 bases from J, with 13 bases in between. This sample is part of a study of CD8 T cells in ankylosing spondylitis. Sequencing used blood, either unsorted or a sorted T cell fraction (not recorded which). This receptor was identified in a male donor with ankylosing spondylitis or in good health (not recorded which). This chain joins TRBV12-3 or TRBV12-4 and TRBJ2-7, with D tentatively TRBD1 (5 bases). Written as DNA, the CDR3 is TGTGCCAGCAGTTTAGGTGCAGGGCTTCACTACGAGCAGTACTTC. Protein sequence: CASSLGAGLHYEQYF.